Sequencing of this T cell receptor beta chain was carried out in a study of patients and donors after allogeneic stem cell transplantation. By share, this clonotype ranks as medium-sized. Each CDR3 protein is one row after TCRdb ran MiXCR on the RT-PCR reads. The sample yields hundreds of distinct CDR3 sequences, more than 2% seen once. Germline trimming cut 6 bases from V and 6 bases from J; bases unmatched to any gene: 11. Germline CDR1 MNHEY, CDR2 SVGAGI. CDR3 length equals 15 residues. This receptor was taken from a human donor who was either an allogeneic HSCT recipient or a stem cell or donor lymphocyte infusion donor (not recorded which). It is not recorded whose cells these are; they may come from a transplant donor. The sample comprised blood, either unsorted or a sorted T cell fraction (not recorded which). V and J are TRBV6-5 and TRBJ2-1, with 7 bases matching TRBD2. The DNA for the CDR3 is TGTGCCAGCAGCTTAGGACTAGAAGCGGCCAATGAGCAGTTCTTC. Residues: CASSLGLEAANEQFF.